This TCR beta chain was identified during a study of blood T cell repertoires in COVID-19. The wider study: Samples representing acute and convalescent COVID-19 were sourced from the United States, Italy and Spain. Sources were T cells, B-cell-depleted T cells, or PBMCs; the material itself was cDNA or gDNA.

In the authors' methods: Amplified reference gene primers provided the basis for estimating nucleated cell counts. TCRdb's copy holds only in-frame clones and misses some; the assay was immunoSEQ multiplex PCR. The DNA gave D and trimming, while V, J and clone size come from that table. The sample lists around 50,000 clones, 65% to 85% occurring once. This clone has only one observation. V lost 8 bases and J lost 2; bases outside the gene matches: 8. Germline V CDR1 and CDR2: MDHEN, SYDVKM. The CDR3 loop spans 15 amino acids. The V and J genes are TRBV28 and TRBJ2-7; TRBD2 agrees at 11 bases. The sequenced material came from peripheral blood. The clonotype originates from a man aged 70 or older with acute or convalescent COVID-19. The CDR3, as DNA: TGTGCCAGCCGTGCCGGGACTAGCGGAGCCTACGAGCAGTACTTC. Translating it yields CASRAGTSGAYEQYF.